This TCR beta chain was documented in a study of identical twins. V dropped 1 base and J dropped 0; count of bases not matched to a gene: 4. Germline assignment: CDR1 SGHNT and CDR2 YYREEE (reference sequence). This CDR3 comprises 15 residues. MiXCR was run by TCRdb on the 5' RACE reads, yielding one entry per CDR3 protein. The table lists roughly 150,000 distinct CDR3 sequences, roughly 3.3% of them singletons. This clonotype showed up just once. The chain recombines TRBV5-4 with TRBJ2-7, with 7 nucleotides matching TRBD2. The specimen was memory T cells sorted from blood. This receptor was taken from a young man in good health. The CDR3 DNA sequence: TGTGCCAGCAGCTTGATGGGCGGGAGCTCCTACGAGCAGTACTTC. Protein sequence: CASSLMGGSSYEQYF.